The 32 T cell receptor beta chains given below trace back to one sample, sequenced in a study of T-cell memory formation after mild COVID-19 (dated by TCRdb to the early 2020s). The library was produced with 5' RACE. The sequencer was an Illumina NovaSeq 6000. TCRdb reworked the public reads: Q25 trimming with fastp, MiXCR clone assembly, productive beta chains retained. Merged by CDR3 protein, the rows form single entries marked with the most common genes and DNA. This sample is represented by about 240,000 distinct CDR3 sequences; approximately 9% of them were singletons. The top ten clones comprise roughly a fifth of the sample. The sample comprised PBMCs or a T cell subset sorted from them (not recorded which). The origin of the receptors is a man aged 18 to 30 who had mild COVID-19 (a few samples of this study predate the infection). The sample titles of this study are shuffled in the database, so cell type and time point are left out; the donor was told from shared clones.

This clonotype has at least ten counts. The rearrangement uses TRBV20-1 and TRBJ1-2; 8 bases are shared with TRBD1. There are 14 residues in the CDR3. Germline V gene lookup returns CDR1 DFQATT and CDR2 SNEGSKA (reference sequence). Losses at the gene ends were 0 bases for V and 2 bases for J; bases not matched to a gene: 2. This chain's CDR3 is CSARDPGGNYGYTF. The DNA for the CDR3 is TGCAGTGCTAGAGATCCAGGGGGCAACTATGGCTACACCTTC.

This clonotype has only a few counts. The chain has TRBV5-1 and TRBJ2-3; possibly TRBD2 for D (7 bases). In germline, CDR1 is SGHRS, CDR2 YFSETQ. The CDR3 has 16 residues. The V end lost 2 bases, the J end lost 2 bases, and 15 bases lay between the germline ends. The CDR3, as DNA: TGCGCCAGCAGCTTAACAGGGAGGGTGGACACAGATACGCAGTATTTT. It is translated as CASSLTGRVDTDTQYF.

The chain is built from TRBV5-1 and TRBJ1-2; weak D call: TRBD1 (5 bases). Trimming took 4 bases from V and 3 from J, leaving 16 bases between them. This CDR3 contains 15 residues. Germline V lookup: CDR1 SGHRS, CDR2 YFSETQ. This CDR3 is CASSQGTGLDYGYTF. The CDR3 DNA sequence: TGCGCCAGCAGCCAAGGGACTGGCCTTGACTATGGCTACACCTTC.

This clonotype was observed at least ten times. The chain links TRBV6-1 to TRBJ2-5, with 9 positions matching TRBD1. The germline CDR1 and CDR2 sequences are MNHNS and SASEGT. V lost 0 bases, J lost 1 base, and 0 bases stayed unmatched. This CDR3 is 15 amino acids long. CDR3 residues: CASSEATGGQETQYF. The CDR3 DNA reads as TGTGCCAGCAGTGAAGCGACAGGGGGCCAAGAGACCCAGTACTTC.

This clonotype came up a few times. This chain joins TRBV7-9 and TRBJ2-5, with a weak D call TRBD1 (6 bases). CDR1 is SEHNR, CDR2 FQNEAQ, per germline (reference sequence). CDR3 size: 14 residues. Trimming pared 10 bases from V and 3 bases from J, leaving 18 bases between. CDR3 amino acids: CANSRGLGEETQYF. The CDR3 DNA sequence: TGTGCCAATTCCAGGGGCCTGGGAGAAGAGACCCAGTACTTC.

V and J are TRBV5-1 and TRBJ1-6; possible D gene TRBD1, 5 bases. Per the germline V gene, CDR1 is SGHRS and CDR2 is YFSETQ. The CDR3 has 15 amino acids. Trimming removed 0 bases from V and 6 bases from J, with 10 bases in between. The DNA of the CDR3 is TGCGCCAGCAGCTTGGTGGGGCAAGGTAATTCACCCCTCCACTTT. It encodes CASSLVGQGNSPLHF.

This clonotype was detected only a few times. The V gene is TRBV12-3 or TRBV12-4, the J gene TRBJ2-3; possibly TRBD1 or TRBD2 for D (5 bases each). The V gene lost 8 bases and the J gene lost 2 bases, with 14 bases spanning the gap. The CDR3 extends over 14 amino acids. CDR3 sequence (DNA): TGTGCCAGCCGATATTTTGGGACCACAGATACGCAGTATTTT. This encodes CASRYFGTTDTQYF.

J is TRBJ2-3 and V is TRBV20-1, with D possibly TRBD2 on 5 matching bases. This CDR3 has 15 residues. The V gene's germline CDR1 is DFQATT and CDR2 SNEGSKA (reference sequence). V was cut by 2 bases and J by 0 bases, with 12 bases left in between. CDR3 nucleotides: TGCAGTGCTAGACACCCGCGGGTTAGCACAGATACGCAGTATTTT. It is translated as CSARHPRVSTDTQYF.

The sample holds a few counts of this clonotype. The genes are TRBV27 and TRBJ1-5, with D possibly TRBD1 on 6 matching bases. The CDR3 runs 13 residues. Germline CDR1 MNHEY, CDR2 SMNVEV (reference sequence). V lost 6 bases to trimming and J lost 5 bases, with 11 bases between them. The CDR3 sequence is CASSFTGYQPQHF. In nucleotides, the CDR3 is TGTGCCAGCAGCTTCACAGGGTATCAGCCCCAGCATTTT.

V is TRBV12-3 or TRBV12-4 and J is TRBJ1-5; TRBD1 matches 7 bases. This CDR3 has 14 amino acids. V dropped 6 bases and J dropped 5; count of bases not matched to a gene: 7. CDR3 DNA: TGTGCCAGCAGGATGGACAGGAGATATCAGCCCCAGCATTTT. Encoded protein: CASRMDRRYQPQHF.

This clonotype was seen more than once but under ten times. The chain has TRBV9 and TRBJ2-4; weak D call: TRBD1 (6 bases). Trimming stripped 3 bases from V and 0 bases from J, with 10 bases between. This CDR3 region has 15 residues. CDR1 is SGDLS, CDR2 YYNGEE, per germline. Here the CDR3 reads CASSAGVLAKNIQYF. CDR3 nucleotides: TGTGCCAGCAGCGCAGGGGTTTTAGCCAAAAACATTCAGTACTTC.

This clonotype was seen a few times. This rearrangement joins TRBV4-2 to TRBJ1-5, with D perhaps matching TRBD1 (5 bases). The CDR3 spans 15 residues. Germline assignment: CDR1 LGHNA and CDR2 YNFKEQ. V was trimmed by 1 base and J by 2 bases, leaving 9 bases between them. CDR3 sequence (DNA): TGTGCCAGCAGCCAAGCTGAGGGGCGCAATCAGCCCCAGCATTTT. Translating gives CASSQAEGRNQPQHF.

This clonotype was seen only a few times. The genes are TRBV20-1 and TRBJ1-5; 8 nucleotides agree with TRBD1. Germline V gives CDR1 DFQATT, CDR2 SNEGSKA (reference sequence). The J segment lost 0 bases and the V segment lost 6 bases, leaving 7 bases of the junction unmatched. The CDR3 is made up of 15 amino acids. In DNA form, the CDR3 reads TGCAGTGCCAAGACAGGGGCGTATAGCAATCAGCCCCAGCATTTT. It translates to CSAKTGAYSNQPQHF.

This clonotype was counted only a few times. The V and J genes are TRBV24-1 and TRBJ2-5; TRBD1 matches 9 bases. Trimming cost V 3 bases and J 5 bases; bases outside gene matches: 9. Germline values: CDR1 KGHDR, CDR2 SFDVKD. The length of the CDR3 is 16 residues. CDR3 in amino acids: CATSDNPTGGGETQYF. In nucleotides, the CDR3 is TGTGCCACCAGTGATAACCCAACAGGGGGCGGCGAGACCCAGTACTTC.

This clonotype was recorded a few times. The chain couples TRBV28 to TRBJ2-7, with 10 bases lining up with TRBD1. V trimming: 5 bases; J trimming: 2 bases; junction bases outside the gene matches: 6. This CDR3 contains 15 residues. Germline CDR1 is MDHEN and CDR2 is SYDVKM. DNA for the CDR3: TGTGCCAGCAGTCCGGGACAGGGGCCCACCTACGAGCAGTACGTC. Residues: CASSPGQGPTYEQYV.

The CDR3 bases are TGTGCCAGCAGCTCGGGAGACAGACTGAGCAATCAGCCCCAGCATTTT. Its translation: CASSSGDRLSNQPQHF. The chain is built from TRBV7-2 and TRBJ1-5, with D possibly TRBD1 on 5 matching bases. CDR1 is SGHTA and CDR2 is FQGNSA in the germline V gene. CDR3 length: 16 amino acids. V lost 4 bases and J 1 base, leaving 14 bases between the germline ends.

The V call is TRBV5-1, the J call TRBJ1-3, with a tentative D call TRBD1 (5 bases). In germline, CDR1 is SGHRS, CDR2 YFSETQ. CDR3 length: 15 residues. Trimming took off 3 bases at V and 4 bases at J, with 14 bases between the two ends. CDR3 sequence (DNA): TGCGCCAGCAGCTCCGGGACCACTCAGGGAAACACCATATATTTT. Its protein is CASSSGTTQGNTIYF.

This clonotype has a handful of counts. Germline and junction disagree at one end, which may indicate a read error. The gene calls are TRBV12-3 or TRBV12-4 and TRBJ2-2, with 8 nucleotides matching TRBD1. The CDR3 consists of 16 residues. CDR3: CASCSPDRENTGELIF. For the CDR3, the DNA is TGTGCCAGCTGCTCCCCGGACAGGGAGAACACCGGGGAGCTGATTTTT.

This clonotype was seen repeatedly, ten times or more. The J gene is TRBJ1-1, the V gene TRBV5-1, with D hard to call. From germline, CDR1 is SGHRS and CDR2 YFSETQ. V was pared by 1 base and J by 0 bases, with 4 bases between. The CDR3 spans 13 residues. CDR3 loop: CASSLILNTEAFF. CDR3 nucleotides: TGCGCCAGCAGCTTGATCCTGAACACTGAAGCTTTCTTT.

The CDR3 protein is CSVLGGRGTEAFF. The DNA for the CDR3 is TGCAGCGTTCTTGGGGGCAGAGGAACTGAAGCTTTCTTT. V gene TRBV29-1 combines with J gene TRBJ1-1, with TRBD1 as a possible D gene (6 bases). Trimming pared 5 bases from V and 5 bases from J, leaving 15 bases between. CDR3 length: 13 amino acids. CDR1 and CDR2 (germline): SQVTM, ANQGSEA.

This clonotype was counted only a few times. The V call is TRBV4-3, the J call TRBJ1-2; D uncertain. V shed 3 bases and J shed 5 bases, with 10 bases lying between them. CDR1 is LGHNA and CDR2 is YSLEER in the germline V gene. The CDR3 has 13 amino acids. CDR3 residues: CASSHSQEYGYTF. DNA of the CDR3: TGCGCCAGCAGCCACAGCCAGGAGTATGGCTACACCTTC.

The CDR3 coding sequence is TGTGCCAGCAGCCACGGCGTCGGACGTAGCTCCTACGAGCAGTACTTC. Encoded protein: CASSHGVGRSSYEQYF. This chain joins TRBV7-2 and TRBJ2-7, with no clear D. V dropped 5 bases and J dropped 0 bases, with 17 bases sitting between them. This CDR3 comprises 16 residues. Germline lookup yields CDR1 SGHTA and CDR2 FQGNSA.

The chain carries TRBV14 and TRBJ1-1; possibly TRBD1 for D (6 bases). Deletions cut 4 bases from V and 2 bases from J, with 14 bases between. The CDR3 contains 15 residues. Germline-derived CDR1 and CDR2 are SGHDN and FVKESK. CDR3 DNA: TGTGCCAGCAGCCGCCGGGGGGCCCTAAACACTGAAGCTTTCTTT. Amino acid sequence: CASSRRGALNTEAFF.

V and J are TRBV7-2 and TRBJ2-7, with 7 bases matching TRBD2. CDR3 size: 15 residues. Per the germline V gene, CDR1 is SGHTA and CDR2 is FQGNSA. The ends lost 3 bases at V and 5 bases at J; junction bases unmatched: 10. CDR3 nucleotide sequence: TGTGCCAGCAGCTTGGCAAGCCAGCGGGGTAACGAGCAGTACTTC. Translating gives CASSLASQRGNEQYF.

The CDR3 bases are TGTGCCAGCAGCCAGGGAGGACAGGGTGATTATGGCTACACCTTC. This encodes CASSQGGQGDYGYTF. The chain is built from TRBV4-2 and TRBJ1-2; TRBD1 matches at 8 bases. Germline V lookup: CDR1 LGHNA, CDR2 YNFKEQ. After removal of 3 bases from V and 5 bases from J, the junction contained 8 bases not matched to a gene. The CDR3 runs to 15 residues.

The chain recombines TRBV2 with TRBJ2-1; no firm D call. V shed 5 bases and J shed 7 bases, with 15 bases lying between them. Germline assignment: CDR1 SNHLY and CDR2 FYNNEI. The CDR3 contains 14 residues. The CDR3 loop reads CASSRPPSRNEQFF. Here the CDR3 DNA reads TGTGCCAGCAGTAGACCCCCGAGCCGAAATGAGCAGTTCTTC.

This clonotype was detected only a few times. The CDR3 sequence: CATSRDRATGELFF. The CDR3 DNA follows: TGTGCCACCAGCCGGGACAGGGCCACCGGGGAGCTGTTTTTT. The rearrangement joins TRBV15 to TRBJ2-2, with 9 bases that match TRBD1. Germline assignment: CDR1 LNHNV and CDR2 YYDKDF (reference sequence). Trimming took 5 bases from V and 4 from J; bases not matched to a gene: 2. This CDR3 comprises 14 residues.

The V and J genes are TRBV10-3 and TRBJ2-5, with TRBD1 identical over 7 bases. Looked up from germline, CDR1 is ENHRY and CDR2 is SYGVKD. The V and J ends lost 5 bases and 7 bases, in that order; junction bases with no gene match: 10. The CDR3 has 14 amino acids. CDR3 in DNA: TGTGCCATCAGTTGGACAGGAGCTGACGGGACCCAGTACTTC. Protein sequence: CAISWTGADGTQYF.

This clonotype appeared a few times. The chain combines TRBV29-1 with TRBJ1-2; a weak D match, TRBD1 (6 bases). This CDR3 has 12 residues. Germline values: CDR1 SQVTM, CDR2 ANQGSEA. Deletions cut 6 bases from V and 3 bases from J, with 11 bases between. In DNA, the CDR3 is TGCAGCGTAAAGACAGGAGACTATGGCTACACCTTC. Its protein product is CSVKTGDYGYTF.

This clonotype was counted many times. This chain joins TRBV5-1 and TRBJ1-5, with a tentative D call TRBD1 (5 bases). CDR3 length: 15 residues. Germline-derived CDR1 and CDR2 are SGHRS and YFSETQ. V gave up 0 bases and J gave up 5 bases, with 12 bases separating them. CDR3 in amino acids: CASSLEGRVDQPQHF. CDR3 DNA: TGCGCCAGCAGCTTGGAGGGCAGGGTCGATCAGCCCCAGCATTTT.

This sequence joins TRBV6-1 and TRBJ2-3; D might be TRBD2 (7 bases). The CDR3 is 14 amino acids. Germline V gives CDR1 MNHNS, CDR2 SASEGT. Between the trimmed V and J ends, which lost 7 bases and 5 bases, there was a span of 16 bases. CDR3 DNA: TGTGCCAGCAAGCCCGGGGGGCCGAAAGATACGCAGTATTTT. It yields the protein CASKPGGPKDTQYF.

This clonotype has at least ten counts. This rearrangement joins TRBV20-1 to TRBJ2-7; D gene ambiguous. The length of the CDR3 is 14 residues. V lost 1 base and J lost 0, with 10 bases in between. CDR1 DFQATT and CDR2 SNEGSKA come from the germline V gene (reference sequence). The DNA of the CDR3 is TGCAGTGCTAGAGGTCAGGAGAGCTCCTACGAGCAGTACGTC. Amino acids: CSARGQESSYEQYV.